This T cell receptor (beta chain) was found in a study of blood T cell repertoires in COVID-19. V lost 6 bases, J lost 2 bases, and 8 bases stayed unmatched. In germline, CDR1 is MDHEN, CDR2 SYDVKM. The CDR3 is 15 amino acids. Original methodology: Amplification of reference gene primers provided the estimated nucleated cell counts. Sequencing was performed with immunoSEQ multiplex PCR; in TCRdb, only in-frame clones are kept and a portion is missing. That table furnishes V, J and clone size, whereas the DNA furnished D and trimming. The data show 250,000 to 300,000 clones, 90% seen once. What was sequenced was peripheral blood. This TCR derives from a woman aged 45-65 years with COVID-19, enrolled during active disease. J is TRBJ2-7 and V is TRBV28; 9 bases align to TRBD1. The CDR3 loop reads CASRPPGQGTYEQYF. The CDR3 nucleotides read TGTGCCAGCAGACCACCGGGACAGGGAACCTACGAGCAGTACTTC.